The 32 T cell receptor beta chains presented below share a single source sample, sequenced in a study of graft-versus-host responses after intestinal transplantation. Profiled with immunoSEQ multiplex PCR; TCRdb holds only in-frame clones, not every one. The data show tens of thousands of clones, more than 80% seen once. The sample here was PBMCs, taken approximately 660 days after intestinal transplant. These receptors were taken from a human patient who received an intestinal transplant, so some T cells may come from the graft donor.

The chain couples TRBV7-7 to TRBJ1-3; D gene unclear. V lost 5 bases, J lost 4 bases, and 15 bases lay in between. Germline V gene lookup returns CDR1 SSHAT and CDR2 FNYEAQ (reference sequence). The CDR3 runs 15 residues. The DNA for the CDR3 is TGTGCCAGCAGCCCCTCCGAGGGTTGGGGAAACACCATATATTTT. Its translation: CASSPSEGWGNTIYF.

This clone was observed a single time. The rearrangement joins TRBV18 to TRBJ2-3; no clear D gene. V lost 10 bases to trimming and J lost 1 base, with 12 bases between them. CDR1 KGHSH and CDR2 LQKENI come from the germline V gene. CDR3 length equals 13 residues. The CDR3 DNA is TGTGCCACCCACTCGGCTGGCACAGATACGCAGTATTTT. It yields the protein CATHSAGTDTQYF.

The V call is TRBV12-5, the J call TRBJ1-4; D is uncertain. The V gene lost 4 bases and the J gene lost 2 bases, with 20 bases spanning the gap. The CDR3 is 18 amino acids. Per germline, CDR1 LGHNT and CDR2 FRNRAP. CDR3 sequence: CASGSLSRSYGTNEKLFF. CDR3 bases: TGTGCTAGTGGTTCATTGTCTCGGTCGTACGGGACTAATGAAAAACTGTTTTTT.

This clone was detected a few times. V is TRBV14 and J is TRBJ1-2, with 9 bases aligning to TRBD1. This CDR3 comprises 13 residues. V dropped 2 bases and J dropped 7; count of bases not matched to a gene: 2. Germline CDR1 and CDR2: SGHDN and FVKESK. CDR3 protein: CASSQPDRGGYTF. DNA of the CDR3: TGTGCCAGCAGCCAACCGGACAGGGGTGGCTACACCTTC.

The chain links TRBV19 to TRBJ1-4, with D uncertain. Germline V lookup: CDR1 LNHDA, CDR2 SQIVND (reference sequence). V gave up 3 bases and J gave up 4 bases, with 6 bases separating them. The CDR3 sequence is 13 residues long. CDR3 sequence reads: CASSMNLNEKLFF. CDR3 DNA sequence: TGTGCCAGTAGTATGAACCTTAATGAAAAACTGTTTTTT.

V gene TRBV15 combines with J gene TRBJ1-1; 8 bases agree with TRBD1. Germline lookup yields CDR1 LNHNV and CDR2 YYDKDF (reference sequence). This CDR3 has 15 amino acids. V gave up 2 bases and J gave up 1 base; unmatched junction bases: 3. The chain's CDR3 is CATSRSGTGNTEAFF. The CDR3, as DNA: TGTGCCACCAGCAGATCCGGGACAGGGAACACTGAAGCTTTCTTT.

The DNA for the CDR3 is TGTGCCAGCGCGATGACGAAGGAAAAACTGTTTTTT. The encoded protein is CASAMTKEKLFF. J is TRBJ1-4 and V is TRBV6-6; D is undetermined. Trimming left V 8 bases short and J 8 bases short, with 12 bases between. The CDR3 covers 12 residues. Germline loops: CDR1 MNHNY, CDR2 SVGAGI (reference sequence).

This chain links TRBV5-4 with TRBJ1-1; TRBD1 aligns across 7 bases. The CDR3 is made up of 14 amino acids. V lost 4 bases and J lost 1; bases outside the gene matches: 4. CDR1 is SGHNT and CDR2 is YYREEE in the germline V gene (reference sequence). The CDR3 loop is CASSTGARNTEAFF. In DNA form, the CDR3 reads TGTGCCAGCAGCACAGGGGCTAGGAACACTGAAGCTTTCTTT.

V is TRBV12-5 and J is TRBJ1-3; D gene ambiguous. The V gene lost 1 base and the J gene lost 11 bases, with 9 bases spanning the gap. The CDR3 loop spans 12 amino acids. Germline V gives CDR1 LGHNT, CDR2 FRNRAP. In DNA, the CDR3 is TGTGCTAGTGGTTTGGGGCCAGTCGCCATATATTTT. This codes for CASGLGPVAIYF.

With respect to this clone: One end of the junction does not line up with germline, which may come from a read error. Other DNA sequences in this sample translate to the same CDR3. The chain recombines TRBV7-6 with TRBJ1-5; D not resolved. The length of the CDR3 is 14 residues. In germline, CDR1 is SGHVS, CDR2 FNYEAQ. In nucleotides, the CDR3 is TGTGCCAGCAGCCTAGCAGGTAGCAATCAGCCCCAGCATTTT. Its translation is CASSLAGSNQPQHF.

This chain joins TRBV6-1 and TRBJ2-3; TRBD2 matches at 7 bases. The CDR3 is 12 residues long. With 7 bases clipped from V and 5 bases from J, the junction kept 3 bases outside the gene matches. Germline V gene lookup returns CDR1 MNHNS and CDR2 SASEGT. The CDR3 sequence: CASTRGGDTQYF. DNA for the CDR3: TGTGCCAGCACCCGCGGGGGAGATACGCAGTATTTT.

The V call is TRBV10-3, the J call TRBJ2-1; 8 bases fit TRBD1. V trimming: 7 bases; J trimming: 8 bases; junction bases outside the gene matches: 13. Per the germline V gene, CDR1 is ENHRY and CDR2 is SYGVKD. The CDR3 has 15 amino acids. CDR3 DNA: TGTGCCATCACTCGGACAGGGACCCCGTTAGATGAGCAGTTCTTC. This encodes CAITRTGTPLDEQFF.

The chain is built from TRBV5-1 and TRBJ1-2; D unclear. CDR1 is SGHRS and CDR2 is YFSETQ in the germline V gene. V lost 1 base, J lost 8 bases, and 15 bases lay in between. The CDR3 is 14 amino acids. CDR3 region: CASSLTDSYGGYTF. The CDR3 DNA reads as TGCGCCAGCAGCTTGACAGATTCTTACGGGGGCTACACCTTC.

V gene TRBV10-3 combines with J gene TRBJ2-1, with D possibly TRBD2 on 6 matching bases. The germline V and J ends were trimmed by 4 bases and 0 bases, with 13 bases remaining between them. This CDR3 is 16 amino acids long. CDR1 ENHRY and CDR2 SYGVKD come from the germline V gene. The CDR3 loop reads CAISGPAGSSYNEQFF. The CDR3 bases are TGTGCCATCAGTGGTCCGGCGGGGAGCTCCTACAATGAGCAGTTCTTC.

This clone has just a few counts. The CDR3 nucleotides are TGTGCCAGCAGTGACGACAGTTCCTACGAGCAGTACTTC. It codes for CASSDDSSYEQYF. This sequence joins TRBV6-5 and TRBJ2-7; D is possibly TRBD1 (5 bases). This CDR3 spans 13 amino acids. V was trimmed by 5 bases and J by 1 base, leaving 9 bases between them. Germline CDR1 is MNHEY and CDR2 is SVGAGI.

The chain carries TRBV18 and TRBJ2-2; D is undetermined. This CDR3 has 15 amino acids. V lost 0 bases and J 4 bases, leaving 9 bases between the germline ends. CDR1 is KGHSH and CDR2 is LQKENI in the germline V gene. The CDR3 sequence: CASSPPPQRTGELFF. In DNA form, the CDR3 reads TGTGCCAGCTCACCACCGCCCCAGCGCACCGGGGAGCTGTTTTTT.

This clone was detected only once. Other DNA sequences of this sample code for an identical CDR3. The rearrangement joins TRBV18 to TRBJ1-2; perhaps TRBD1 as D (6 bases). This CDR3 spans 16 amino acids. V shed 3 bases and J shed 10 bases, with 24 bases lying between them. Germline values: CDR1 KGHSH, CDR2 LQKENI. This chain's CDR3 is CASSPVSYGRQEDYTF. The CDR3 region has the DNA TGTGCCAGCTCACCTGTATCATATGGAAGACAGGAGGACTACACCTTC.

The V call is TRBV29-1, the J call TRBJ1-2, with D perhaps TRBD1 (5 bases). CDR1 SQVTM and CDR2 ANQGSEA come from the germline V gene. The CDR3 spans 12 residues. V was trimmed by 7 bases and J by 8 bases, leaving 17 bases between them. The CDR3 loop reads CSGVRQGGGYTF. The CDR3 DNA reads TGCAGCGGCGTGCGGCAGGGAGGAGGCTACACCTTC.

V gene TRBV4-1 combines with J gene TRBJ1-5; D uncertain. This CDR3 region has 14 residues. Germline V lookup: CDR1 MGHRA, CDR2 YSYEKL. The germline V and J ends were trimmed by 1 base and 1 base, with 5 bases remaining between them. The CDR3 DNA follows: TGCGCCAGCAGCCAAGTGCGAAGCAATCAGCCCCAGCATTTT. Amino acid sequence: CASSQVRSNQPQHF.

The V call is TRBV6-4, the J call TRBJ1-5; D gene uncertain. Per the germline V gene, CDR1 is MRHNA and CDR2 is SNTAGT. V was trimmed by 0 bases and J by 4 bases, leaving 16 bases between them. The CDR3 has 17 residues. CDR3 region: CASSDSRVLQFNQPQHF. DNA for the CDR3: TGTGCCAGCAGTGACTCGAGAGTTTTGCAGTTTAATCAGCCCCAGCATTTT.

The chain uses TRBV19 and TRBJ2-7, with D perhaps given as TRBD1 or TRBD2 (6 bases each). This CDR3 has 15 residues. Germline V gene lookup returns CDR1 LNHDA and CDR2 SQIVND (reference sequence). V gave up 3 bases and J gave up 2 bases, with 14 bases separating them. The CDR3 sequence is CASSIEGGYTYEQYF. The CDR3 DNA sequence: TGTGCCAGTAGTATTGAGGGGGGCTATACCTACGAGCAGTACTTC.

The chain combines TRBV7-7 with TRBJ1-3, with TRBD1 identical over 8 bases. Germline V lookup: CDR1 SSHAT, CDR2 FNYEAQ (reference sequence). The junction had 6 bases not matched to a gene; V was cut back by 1 base and J by 4 bases. CDR3 size: 16 residues. The CDR3 region has the DNA TGTGCCAGCAGCTTAGAGTCTCGGACAGGGGGAAACACCATATATTTT. Residues: CASSLESRTGGNTIYF.

The V call is TRBV5-6, the J call TRBJ2-7; possibly TRBD1 for D (6 bases). The CDR3 covers 12 residues. The V end was cut by 4 bases, the J end by 6 bases, with 11 bases between. From germline, CDR1 is SGHDT and CDR2 YYEEEE. In nucleotides, the CDR3 is TGTGCCAGCAGCGTCTACAGGGCCGAGCAGTACTTC. Protein sequence: CASSVYRAEQYF.

The sample holds one count of this clone. The rearrangement joins TRBV4-3 to TRBJ1-5; unclear D gene. The CDR3 is 13 amino acids. V dropped 1 base and J dropped 4 bases, with 5 bases sitting between them. Germline loops: CDR1 LGHNA, CDR2 YSLEER. The CDR3 DNA follows: TGCGCCAGCAGCCAAGGAGGGAATCAGCCCCAGCATTTT. This translates into CASSQGGNQPQHF.

This clone is categorized as medium-sized. This sequence joins TRBV7-9 and TRBJ1-1; weak D call: TRBD1 (5 bases). The germline V gene has CDR1 SEHNR and CDR2 FQNEAQ (reference sequence). This CDR3 comprises 14 residues. Trimming removed 7 bases from V and 6 bases from J, with 18 bases in between. CDR3 loop: CASMMGRGRSEAFF. The DNA for the CDR3 is TGTGCCAGCATGATGGGGAGGGGAAGGTCTGAAGCTTTCTTT.

The CDR3 coding sequence is TGTGCCAGCAGCTCCGACAGGTTAAACGAGCAGTACTTC. Translating gives CASSSDRLNEQYF. The J gene is TRBJ2-7, the V gene TRBV11-2; D perhaps matches TRBD1 (6 bases). Trimming shortened V by 4 bases and J by 5 bases, and 12 bases separated the two germline ends. The CDR3 spans 13 residues. Germline V gene data show CDR1 as SGHAT and CDR2 as FQNNGV.

This chain joins TRBV11-2 and TRBJ1-5; no clear D gene. The CDR3 is made up of 12 amino acids. V lost 4 bases to trimming and J lost 3 bases, with 4 bases between them. Germline-derived CDR1 and CDR2 are SGHAT and FQNNGV. The CDR3 DNA reads as TGTGCCAGCAGCTCAATCAATCAGCCCCAGCATTTT. This sequence encodes CASSSINQPQHF. Full variable domain (outside the CDR3, taken from reference TRBV11-2 and TRBJ1-5): EAGVAQSPRYKIIEKRQSVAFWCNPISGHATLYWYQQILGQGPKLLIQFQNNGVVDDSQLPKDRFSAERLKGVDSTLKIQPAKLEDSAVYLCASSSINQPQHFGDGTRLSIL.

The chain has TRBV2 and TRBJ2-7; perhaps D is TRBD1 or TRBD2 (5 bases each). The germline CDR1 and CDR2 sequences are SNHLY and FYNNEI. V lost 6 bases and J lost 12, with 18 bases in between. This CDR3 spans 12 amino acids. The CDR3, as DNA: TGTGCCAGCAGGGGGGACCAAATAAGTCCGTACTTC. Its protein product is CASRGDQISPYF.

The CDR3 sequence is CTSNYSGGAHTQYF. The DNA of the CDR3 is TGCACCAGCAACTATAGCGGGGGGGCCCATACGCAGTATTTT. The genes are TRBV1 and TRBJ2-3; TRBD2, the D gene given by the table, was not confirmed from the DNA. TRBV1 is a known pseudogene. There are 14 residues in the CDR3.

The chain carries TRBV5-8 and TRBJ2-1, with D maybe TRBD2 (6 bases). CDR1 SGHTS and CDR2 YDEGEE come from the germline V gene. The CDR3 extends over 14 amino acids. V gave up 2 bases and J gave up 4 bases, with 10 bases separating them. CDR3 loop: CASSLGTPYNEQFF. The CDR3 nucleotides read TGTGCCAGCAGCTTAGGGACTCCATACAATGAGCAGTTCTTC. The full variable domain, with the rest looked up from reference TRBV5-8 and TRBJ2-1, is EAGVTQSPTHLIKTRGQQATLRCSPISGHTSVYWYQQALGLGLQFLLWYDEGEERNRGNFPPRFSGRQFPNYSSELNVNALELEDSALYLCASSLGTPYNEQFFGPGTRLTVL.

This chain joins TRBV5-1 and TRBJ1-2; 7 bases are shared with TRBD1. The CDR3 runs to 14 residues. The trim removed 5 bases at V and 8 bases at J, leaving 12 bases unmatched. Germline CDR1 SGHRS, CDR2 YFSETQ. CDR3 sequence (DNA): TGCGCCAGCAGATCCTTTCCAGGGGGAGGAGGCTACACCTTC. Protein product: CASRSFPGGGGYTF.

The chain carries TRBV28 and TRBJ1-2; D is unclear. The V end lost 9 bases, the J end lost 14 bases, and 13 bases lay between the germline ends. The germline gives CDR1 MDHEN, CDR2 SYDVKM. The CDR3 contains 9 residues. Here the CDR3 reads CARPVCNTF. CDR3 in DNA: TGTGCCAGGCCCGTTTGTAATACCTTC.